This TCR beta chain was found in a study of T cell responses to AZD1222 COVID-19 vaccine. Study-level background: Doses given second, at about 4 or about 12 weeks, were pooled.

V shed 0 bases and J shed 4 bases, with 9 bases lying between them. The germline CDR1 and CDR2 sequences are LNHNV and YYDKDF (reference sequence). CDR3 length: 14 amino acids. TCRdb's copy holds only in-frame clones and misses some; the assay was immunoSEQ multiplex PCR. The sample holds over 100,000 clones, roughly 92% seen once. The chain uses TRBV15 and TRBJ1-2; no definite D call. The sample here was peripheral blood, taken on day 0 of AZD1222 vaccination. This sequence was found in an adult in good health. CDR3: CATSREGSAYGYTF. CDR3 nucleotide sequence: TGTGCCACCAGCAGAGAAGGCAGCGCCTATGGCTACACCTTC.